This T cell receptor beta chain was identified in a study of breast tumors, draining lymph nodes, adjacent tissues. Samples came from axillary lymph nodes draining the breast cancer. This clonotype was picked up many times. Antigen unknown. The CDR3 length is 16 residues. Trimming cost V 6 bases and J 2 bases; bases outside gene matches: 13. Germline V lookup: CDR1 SNHLY, CDR2 FYNNEI. TCRdb passed the multiplex PCR reads through MiXCR, listing each CDR3 protein once. This sample has 70,000 to 95,000 distinct CDR3 sequences, with roughly a fifth found just once. Broader study findings: Compared with lymph nodes, tumors were less diverse; compared with nontumor tissue, more. Findings are consistent with lymph node origin and intratumoral expansion of most tumor T cells. Compared with basal-like, luminal-like tumors shared significantly more repertoire with nontumor tissue.

The V gene is TRBV2, the J gene TRBJ2-7; 7 bases map to TRBD1. Input material: axillary lymph node tissue. The sequence came from a female donor with breast cancer. Some clones in this sample may be carry-over from other donors' samples. The CDR3: CASREPGQRIAYEQYF. In DNA form, the CDR3 reads TGTGCCAGCAGAGAACCGGGACAGCGAATCGCCTACGAGCAGTACTTC.